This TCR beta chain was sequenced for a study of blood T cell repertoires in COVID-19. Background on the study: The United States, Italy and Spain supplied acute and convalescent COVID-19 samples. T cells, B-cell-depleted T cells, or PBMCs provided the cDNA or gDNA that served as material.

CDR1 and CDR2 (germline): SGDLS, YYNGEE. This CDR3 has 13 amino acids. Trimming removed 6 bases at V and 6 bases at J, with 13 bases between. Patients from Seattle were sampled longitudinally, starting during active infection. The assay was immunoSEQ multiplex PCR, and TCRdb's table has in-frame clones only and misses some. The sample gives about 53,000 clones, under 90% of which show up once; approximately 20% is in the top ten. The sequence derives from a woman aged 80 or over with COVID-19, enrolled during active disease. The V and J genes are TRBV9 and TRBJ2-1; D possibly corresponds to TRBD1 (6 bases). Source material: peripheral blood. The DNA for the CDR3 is TGTGCCAGCATCCGCAACAGGGCCAATGAGCAGTTCTTC. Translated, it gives CASIRNRANEQFF.